This T cell receptor (beta chain) was recovered during a study of T cells in Graves' hyperthyroidism and ophthalmopathy. Study-wide points: Blood also held most thyroid clonotypes expanded beyond 0.001. In the analysis, a 13 V-J model separated ophthalmopathy from stable hyperthyroidism.

This clonotype occurred many times. No antigen is known for it. Ophthalmopathy cases met thresholds of Clinical Activity Score at least 3, NOSPECS grade at least 4 and duration under 3 months. There were TCR beta CDR3 regions amplified from RNA transcripts. HTBI primers were employed in a first-round RT-PCR of the TCR CDR3. TCRdb reanalysed the multiplex PCR reads using MiXCR and keeps one entry per CDR3 protein. The table records about 590,000 distinct CDR3 sequences, around 14% of them present only once. The CDR3 has 16 residues. Deletions cut 1 base from V and 3 bases from J, with 16 bases between. Germline CDR1 reads SGHTA; CDR2 reads FQGNSA.

J is TRBJ2-7 and V is TRBV7-2; possible D gene TRBD1, 5 bases. Sequencing was carried out using blood. This clonotype was obtained from a woman between 18 and 29 years old with Graves' ophthalmopathy. CDR3 DNA: TGTGCCAGCAGCTTAGATCGGGCCAGGGCTCTCTACGAGCAGTACTTC. Translated: CASSLDRARALYEQYF.